This T cell receptor beta chain was documented in a study of blood T cell repertoires in COVID-19. Assay used: immunoSEQ multiplex PCR; TCRdb lists only in-frame clones, some missing. The table shows 130,000 or so clones, with about 77% occurring only once. CDR3 size: 15 residues. Deletions cut 0 bases from V and 2 bases from J, with 10 bases between. Germline V gene data show CDR1 as SGDLS and CDR2 as YYNGEE. The sequencing input was peripheral blood. This TCR was sampled from a man older than 75 with acute or convalescent COVID-19. The V call is TRBV9, the J call TRBJ2-3; tentative D call: TRBD2 (6 bases). The CDR3 DNA follows: TGTGCCAGCAGCGTAGGAGCTAGCGACACAGATACGCAGTATTTT. Translated, it gives CASSVGASDTDTQYF.